A single sample is the source of the 18 T cell receptor beta chains below, sequenced in a study of response to subunit inactivated influenza vaccine. TCRdb independently ran MiXCR on the RT-PCR reads; one entry per CDR3 protein. The table lists fewer than 600,000 distinct CDR3 sequences, around 7.7% of them singletons, with about 12% in the top ten. The starting material was PBMCs from blood, obtained less than 30 months after vaccination. The receptors were sampled from a man aged 50-75 years who received an inactivated influenza vaccine.

This clonotype was counted only a few times. The chain uses TRBV15 and TRBJ2-4, with TRBD2 identical over 11 bases. Germline V CDR1 and CDR2: LNHNV, YYDKDF (reference sequence). Trimming removed 2 bases from V and 1 base from J; junction bases left unmatched: 13. This CDR3 has 20 residues. The CDR3 DNA reads as TGTGCCACCAGCAGATCCATAGCGGGAGGGCCTAGCCCTGCCAAAAACATTCAGTACTTC. It codes for CATSRSIAGGPSPAKNIQYF. Full variable domain (remainder filled in from reference TRBV15 and TRBJ2-4): DAMVIQNPRYQVTQFGKPVTLSCSQTLNHNVMYWYQQKSSQAPKLLFHYYDKDFNNEADTPDNFQSRRPNTSFCFLDIRSPGLGDTAMYLCATSRSIAGGPSPAKNIQYFGAGTRLSVL.

Only a few counts were recorded for this clonotype. The V and J genes are TRBV30 and TRBJ2-5; no reliable D call. V was clipped by 0 bases and J by 2 bases, with 10 bases between them. The CDR3 spans 14 residues. Germline assignment: CDR1 GTSNPN and CDR2 SVGIG (reference sequence). In DNA form, the CDR3 reads TGTGCCTGGAGTGTACTGGAACAGCAAGAGACCCAGTACTTC. It yields the protein CAWSVLEQQETQYF.

This clonotype occurred many times. The V and J genes are TRBV20-1 and TRBJ2-2; D gene ambiguous. Trimming cost V 3 bases and J 1 base, with 9 bases left between them. This CDR3 has 14 amino acids. CDR1 DFQATT and CDR2 SNEGSKA come from the germline V gene (reference sequence). The CDR3 region is CSASTAENTGELFF. The DNA for the CDR3 is TGCAGTGCTAGCACAGCAGAGAACACCGGGGAGCTGTTTTTT.

The chain joins TRBV6-5 to TRBJ2-3; D is unclear. The CDR3 consists of 15 residues. Per germline, CDR1 MNHEY and CDR2 SVGAGI. The V end lost 4 bases, the J end lost 6 bases, and 17 bases lay between the germline ends. The CDR3 coding sequence is TGTGCCAGCAGTTGGAGTGGGATGCGGTGGGATACGCAGTATTTT. This codes for CASSWSGMRWDTQYF.

The rearrangement joins TRBV7-2 to TRBJ1-6; D is possibly TRBD1 (5 bases). Looked up from germline, CDR1 is SGHTA and CDR2 is FQGNSA. With 3 bases removed from V and 8 bases from J, the gap between germline ends came to 11 bases. This CDR3 contains 14 residues. The CDR3 protein is CASSFGAPHSPLHF. CDR3 DNA sequence: TGTGCCAGCAGCTTTGGGGCCCCTCATTCACCCCTCCACTTT.

The V gene is TRBV19, the J gene TRBJ2-3; tentative D call: TRBD1 (5 bases). Trimming removed 6 bases at V and 0 bases at J, with 10 bases between. This CDR3 contains 14 residues. Germline values: CDR1 LNHDA, CDR2 SQIVND (reference sequence). The CDR3 DNA reads as TGTGCCAGTAGCGACAGAAAGAGCACAGATACGCAGTATTTT. Its protein is CASSDRKSTDTQYF. Combining the CDR3 with reference TRBV19 and TRBJ2-3 gives the whole variable domain DGGITQSPKYLFRKEGQNVTLSCEQNLNHDAMYWYRQDPGQGLRLIYYSQIVNDFQKGDIAEGYSVSREKKESFPLTVTSAQKNPTAFYLCASSDRKSTDTQYFGPGTRLTVL.

This clonotype was found a few times. The DNA of the CDR3 is TGTGCCAGCAGCTTAGGGTACAGGGGCGGTACCGAGCAGTACTTC. Its protein product is CASSLGYRGGTEQYF. The chain couples TRBV7-2 to TRBJ2-7, with 7 bases fitting TRBD1. The CDR3 runs to 15 residues. Germline CDR1 and CDR2: SGHTA and FQGNSA. Trimming cost V 1 base and J 6 bases; bases outside gene matches: 9.

Worth noting for this clonotype: This may stem from a read error, because a much larger clone lies one nucleotide away. The chain couples TRBV7-9 to TRBJ2-5, with TRBD2 as a possible D gene (6 bases). The CDR3 totals 16 residues. Germline values: CDR1 SEHNR, CDR2 FQNEAQ (reference sequence). CDR3 bases: TGTGCCAGCGGCTTATATTTTTGGGAGGTCGGAGAGACCCAGTACTTC. Amino acid sequence: CASGLYFWEVGETQYF.

This sequence joins TRBV12-3 or TRBV12-4 and TRBJ1-2; unclear D gene. The CDR3 runs 13 residues. Between the trimmed V and J ends, which lost 3 bases and 1 base, there was a span of 6 bases. The CDR3 spells CASSFKGNYGYTF. DNA of the CDR3: TGTGCCAGCAGTTTCAAGGGTAACTATGGCTACACCTTC.

The genes are TRBV20-1 and TRBJ1-6; tentatively, D is TRBD1 (5 bases). The V end was cut by 1 base, the J end by 1 base, with 14 bases between. The CDR3 covers 17 residues. Germline CDR1 is DFQATT and CDR2 is SNEGSKA (reference sequence). The CDR3 sequence: CSARAGTQGSYNSPLHF. CDR3 nucleotides: TGCAGTGCTAGAGCTGGGACCCAAGGATCCTATAATTCACCCCTCCACTTT.

The rearrangement joins TRBV9 to TRBJ1-1; D call uncertain. The germline V and J ends were trimmed by 4 bases and 1 base, with 8 bases remaining between them. The germline V gene encodes CDR1 SGDLS and CDR2 YYNGEE. The CDR3 runs 13 residues. The CDR3 here is CASSLHPNTEAFF. CDR3 nucleotides: TGTGCCAGCAGCTTACACCCGAACACTGAAGCTTTCTTT. Looking up the rest from reference TRBV9 and TRBJ1-1 gives the full variable domain: DSGVTQTPKHLITATGQRVTLRCSPRSGDLSVYWYQQSLDQGLQFLIQYYNGEERAKGNILERFSAQQFPDLHSELNLSSLELGDSALYFCASSLHPNTEAFFGQGTRLTVV.

V usage is TRBV28 and J usage is TRBJ1-3; D is perhaps TRBD1 (6 bases). Trimming shortened V by 3 bases and J by 1 base, and 16 bases separated the two germline ends. CDR1 is MDHEN, CDR2 SYDVKM, per germline. The CDR3 has 17 amino acids. This CDR3 is CASSFLPGANSGNTIYF. In nucleotides, the CDR3 is TGTGCCAGCAGTTTTCTTCCGGGGGCAAATTCTGGAAACACCATATATTTT.

The chain carries TRBV7-2 and TRBJ2-5; maybe TRBD1 (6 bases). CDR1 SGHTA and CDR2 FQGNSA come from the germline V gene. Trimming shortened V by 5 bases and J by 5 bases, and 12 bases separated the two germline ends. The CDR3 loop spans 13 amino acids. CDR3 in DNA: TGTGCCAGCAGCCTTCAACAGGGCGAGACCCAGTACTTC. This gives the protein CASSLQQGETQYF.

This CDR3 reads CASSQESFSGANVLTF. CDR3 sequence (DNA): TGCGCCAGCAGCCAAGAGTCGTTCTCTGGGGCCAACGTCCTGACTTTC. The rearrangement joins TRBV4-3 to TRBJ2-6; no clear D. The CDR3 contains 16 residues. CDR1 is LGHNA and CDR2 is YSLEER in the germline V gene. The V end was cut by 0 bases, the J end by 0 bases, with 6 bases between.

This chain uses TRBV14 with TRBJ2-1; 10 bases line up with TRBD1. The ends lost 4 bases at V and 7 bases at J; junction bases unmatched: 7. CDR1 and CDR2 (germline): SGHDN, FVKESK. This CDR3 region has 15 residues. CDR3 protein: CASSLPGTGVNEQFF. CDR3 bases: TGTGCCAGCAGCCTTCCCGGGACAGGGGTAAATGAGCAGTTCTTC.

This clonotype has just a few counts. The rearrangement uses TRBV20-1 and TRBJ2-7, with D maybe TRBD1 (5 bases). Trimming removed 1 base at V and 2 bases at J, with 12 bases between. The CDR3 has 14 residues. The germline gives CDR1 DFQATT, CDR2 SNEGSKA (reference sequence). CDR3 residues: CSARGGSLTYEQYF. CDR3 coding DNA: TGCAGTGCTAGAGGGGGCAGTCTTACCTACGAGCAGTACTTC.

Turning to this clonotype: A read error is likely, as this CDR3 ends without the conserved phenylalanine or tryptophan. The rearrangement joins TRBV12-3 or TRBV12-4 to TRBJ2-7; 7 nucleotides match TRBD1. The CDR3 is 14 residues long. Losses at the gene ends were 5 bases for V and 3 bases for J; bases not matched to a gene: 7. The CDR3 DNA sequence: TGTGCCAGCAGTCCGGGACAGAGCATCTACGAGCAGTACTAC. Its protein product is CASSPGQSIYEQYY.

This clonotype was counted at least ten times. Here the CDR3 DNA reads TGTGCCGGGAGTGCCTTAGCGGGAGGGCCCGGAAATACGCAGTATTTT. Translated, it gives CAGSALAGGPGNTQYF. The chain carries TRBV28 and TRBJ2-3, with 11 nucleotides matching TRBD2. V dropped 11 bases and J dropped 7; count of bases not matched to a gene: 17. This CDR3 has 16 amino acids. From germline, CDR1 is MDHEN and CDR2 SYDVKM.